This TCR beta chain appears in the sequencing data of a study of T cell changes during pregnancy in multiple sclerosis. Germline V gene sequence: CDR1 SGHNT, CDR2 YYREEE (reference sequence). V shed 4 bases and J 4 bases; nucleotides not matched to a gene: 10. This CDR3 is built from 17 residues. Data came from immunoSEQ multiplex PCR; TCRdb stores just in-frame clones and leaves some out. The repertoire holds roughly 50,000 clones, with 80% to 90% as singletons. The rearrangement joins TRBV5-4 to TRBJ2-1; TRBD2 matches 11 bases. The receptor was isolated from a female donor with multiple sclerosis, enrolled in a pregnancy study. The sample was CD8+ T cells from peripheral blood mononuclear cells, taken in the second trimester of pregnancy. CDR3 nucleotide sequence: TGTGCCAGCAGCCCAACGATACTAGCGGGGGCTTACAATGAGCAGTTCTTC. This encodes CASSPTILAGAYNEQFF.